Listed here are 26 T cell receptor beta chains from one sample, sequenced in a study of blood T cell repertoires in COVID-19. Clones were sequenced by immunoSEQ multiplex PCR, and TCRdb holds only the in-frame ones, with some missing. The table lists about half a million clones, 89% of them singletons. The sample consisted of peripheral blood. The receptors shown here come from a man aged 18-30 years with COVID-19, enrolled during active disease.

The chain uses TRBV6-9 and TRBJ2-4; 8 bases agree with TRBD2. This CDR3 is built from 13 residues. The germline V gene encodes CDR1 MNHGY and CDR2 SVAAGI. V dropped 8 bases and J dropped 3; count of bases not matched to a gene: 3. The CDR3 region is CASRGGYKNIQYF. CDR3 nucleotide sequence: TGTGCCAGCCGGGGGGGGTACAAAAACATTCAGTACTTC.

J is TRBJ2-7 and V is TRBV6-5, with TRBD1 identical over 7 bases. Looked up from germline, CDR1 is MNHEY and CDR2 is SVGAGI. The CDR3 is 14 amino acids. V was pared by 2 bases and J by 5 bases, with 6 bases of the junction left unmatched. The chain's CDR3 is CASSYRSGTDEQYF. For the CDR3, the DNA is TGTGCCAGCAGTTACCGGAGTGGGACAGACGAGCAGTACTTC.

This chain joins TRBV7-2 and TRBJ2-7; D not certain. There are 15 residues in the CDR3. Between the trimmed V and J ends, which lost 1 base and 2 bases, there was a span of 12 bases. Germline V lookup: CDR1 SGHTA, CDR2 FQGNSA. CDR3 in DNA: TGTGCCAGCAGCTTAGGGGCCCACGACCCCTACGAGCAGTACTTC. It specifies CASSLGAHDPYEQYF. Variable domain in full (rest from reference TRBV7-2 and TRBJ2-7): GAGVSQSPSNKVTEKGKDVELRCDPISGHTALYWYRQSLGQGLEFLIYFQGNSAPDKSGLPSDRFSAERTGGSVSTLTIQRTQQEDSAVYLCASSLGAHDPYEQYFGPGTRLTVT.

The chain carries TRBV2 and TRBJ1-5; D is possibly TRBD1 (5 bases). Trimming shortened V by 7 bases and J by 3 bases, and 13 bases separated the two germline ends. The CDR3 loop spans 14 amino acids. Germline V lookup: CDR1 SNHLY, CDR2 FYNNEI. For the CDR3, the DNA is TGTGCCAGCACTGTTCAGGGCACCAATCAGCCCCAGCATTTT. Translation: CASTVQGTNQPQHF. Full variable domain (rest looked up from reference TRBV2 and TRBJ1-5): EPEVTQTPSHQVTQMGQEVILRCVPISNHLYFYWYRQILGQKVEFLVSFYNNEISEKSEIFDDQFSVERPDGSNFTLKIRSTKLEDSAMYFCASTVQGTNQPQHFGDGTRLSIL.

CDR3 sequence reads: CASSQDQLGNEQFF. The CDR3 DNA reads TGTGCCAGCAGCCAAGATCAACTCGGCAATGAGCAGTTCTTC. The chain joins TRBV4-2 to TRBJ2-1, with no clear D. V was shortened by 0 bases and J by 6 bases, with 9 bases between the two germline ends. Germline-derived CDR1 and CDR2 are LGHNA and YNFKEQ. The CDR3 spans 14 residues.

This chain links TRBV11-2 with TRBJ2-1; TRBD2 agrees at 14 bases. This CDR3 region has 15 residues. Germline-derived CDR1 and CDR2 are SGHAT and FQNNGV. The junction had 5 bases not matched to a gene; V was cut back by 5 bases and J by 8 bases. CDR3 nucleotides: TGTGCCAGCAGCCCGGGGACTAGCGGGAGTCATGAGCAGTTCTTC. Protein: CASSPGTSGSHEQFF.

In its sample, this clone was seen once. The chain combines TRBV7-6 with TRBJ2-7, with D unresolved. V was clipped by 4 bases and J by 2 bases, with 9 bases between them. The length of the CDR3 is 13 residues. The germline CDR1 and CDR2 sequences are SGHVS and FNYEAQ. The CDR3 DNA reads TGTGCCAGCAGCTCACAGACACCCTACGAGCAGTACTTC. Its protein product is CASSSQTPYEQYF.

The chain recombines TRBV27 with TRBJ2-7; 9 bases map to TRBD2. V dropped 3 bases and J dropped 4; count of bases not matched to a gene: 7. Per the germline V gene, CDR1 is MNHEY and CDR2 is SMNVEV (reference sequence). The CDR3 is 15 residues long. CDR3 bases: TGTGCCAGCAGTTTGCTAGCGGGGAGTTGGTACGAGCAGTACTTC. It codes for CASSLLAGSWYEQYF.

The DNA for the CDR3 is TGTGCCAGCAACCTAGCGGGGCTGTCCAATGAGCAGTTCTTC. It translates to CASNLAGLSNEQFF. The V call is TRBV11-3, the J call TRBJ2-1; 9 bases fit TRBD2. There are 14 residues in the CDR3. Per germline, CDR1 SGHNT and CDR2 YENEEA. The junction had 7 bases not matched to a gene; V was cut back by 7 bases and J by 6 bases.

This chain joins TRBV7-9 and TRBJ2-1, with 10 positions matching TRBD2. The ends lost 7 bases at V and 0 bases at J; junction bases unmatched: 12. The CDR3 runs 18 residues. Germline-derived CDR1 and CDR2 are SEHNR and FQNEAQ (reference sequence). CDR3 in DNA: TGTGCCAGCATCCCGGGACTAGCGACCTCATTCTCCTACAATGAGCAGTTCTTC. This codes for CASIPGLATSFSYNEQFF.

The genes are TRBV24-1 and TRBJ2-1, with 7 bases that match TRBD1. The V gene's germline CDR1 is KGHDR and CDR2 SFDVKD. This CDR3 has 15 residues. Trimming removed 3 bases from V and 5 bases from J; junction bases left unmatched: 6. The CDR3 loop reads CATSDVDRANNEQFF. The CDR3 nucleotides read TGTGCCACCAGTGATGTTGACAGGGCGAACAATGAGCAGTTCTTC.

The V and J genes are TRBV6-5 and TRBJ1-6; weak D call: TRBD1 (5 bases). CDR1 and CDR2 from the germline V gene are MNHEY and SVGAGI. The V end was cut by 6 bases, the J end by 9 bases, with 18 bases between. This CDR3 is 15 amino acids long. CDR3 loop: CASRSDNGIGSPLHF. For the CDR3, the DNA is TGTGCCAGCAGGTCGGACAATGGCATCGGTTCACCCCTCCACTTT.

The chain carries TRBV3-1 (or the pseudogene TRBV3-2) and TRBJ2-3, with a possible D match to TRBD2 (5 bases). Trimming took off 2 bases at V and 6 bases at J, with 9 bases between the two ends. The CDR3 has 13 residues. CDR1 is LGHDT, CDR2 YNNKEL, per germline (reference sequence). The CDR3 loop reads CASSQQLADTQYF. The CDR3 coding sequence is TGTGCCAGCAGCCAACAGCTAGCCGATACGCAGTATTTT.

V gene TRBV4-1 combines with J gene TRBJ2-3; 11 nucleotides match TRBD2. Germline V gives CDR1 MGHRA, CDR2 YSYEKL. This CDR3 has 19 amino acids. V gave up 2 bases and J gave up 2 bases; unmatched junction bases: 12. The CDR3 region is CASSQTPVASGRNTDTQYF. In nucleotides, the CDR3 is TGCGCCAGCAGCCAAACCCCCGTGGCTAGCGGGAGGAACACAGATACGCAGTATTTT.

The gene calls are TRBV29-1 and TRBJ2-7; a possible D gene is TRBD2 (7 bases). Germline-derived CDR1 and CDR2 are SQVTM and ANQGSEA. V shed 7 bases and J shed 5 bases, with 18 bases lying between them. The CDR3 is 13 amino acids. DNA of the CDR3: TGCAGCGCCCAACCGGGGGGCGTCGACGAGCAGTACTTC. Translated: CSAQPGGVDEQYF.

Here the CDR3 DNA reads TGTGCCAGCACCGCCCCGGGACAGGGAAACTATGGCTACACCTTC. This gives the protein CASTAPGQGNYGYTF. The genes are TRBV3-1 (or the pseudogene TRBV3-2) and TRBJ1-2; 9 positions agree with TRBD1. CDR1 and CDR2 from the germline V gene are LGHDT and YNNKEL (reference sequence). The V segment lost 7 bases and the J segment 2 bases; nucleotides outside the gene matches: 8. CDR3 size: 15 residues.

The chain couples TRBV5-6 to TRBJ2-1; the D is unclear. The V gene lost 4 bases and the J gene lost 3 bases, with 11 bases spanning the gap. The CDR3 has 14 residues. Looked up from germline, CDR1 is SGHDT and CDR2 is YYEEEE. The CDR3 DNA reads as TGTGCCAGCAGCCCCTTGAGGTACTACAATGAGCAGTTCTTC. This codes for CASSPLRYYNEQFF.

This rearrangement joins TRBV5-5 to TRBJ1-5, with D uncertain. This CDR3 has 13 amino acids. Germline CDR1 is SGHKS and CDR2 is YYEKEE (reference sequence). Between the trimmed V and J ends, which lost 3 bases and 8 bases, there was a span of 12 bases. CDR3 sequence reads: CASSWGFGEPQHF. CDR3 coding DNA: TGTGCCAGCAGCTGGGGTTTCGGGGAGCCCCAGCATTTT.

This chain uses TRBV5-6 with TRBJ2-1; tentatively, D is TRBD1 (5 bases). Trimming cost V 7 bases and J 6 bases, with 14 bases left between them. Looked up from germline, CDR1 is SGHDT and CDR2 is YYEEEE. The CDR3 consists of 13 residues. The CDR3 coding sequence is TGTGCCAGCGGGCAGGGATTGGGCAATGAGCAGTTCTTC. It yields the protein CASGQGLGNEQFF.

The table lists this clone with a count of one. V and J are TRBV19 and TRBJ1-1, with 7 bases identical to TRBD1. J was trimmed by 3 bases and V by 7 bases; bases with no gene match: 2. The CDR3 has 12 amino acids. Germline-derived CDR1 and CDR2 are LNHDA and SQIVND (reference sequence). CDR3 loop: CASTRGDTEAFF. For the CDR3, the DNA is TGTGCCAGTACCAGGGGGGACACTGAAGCTTTCTTT.

This chain connects TRBV7-9 to TRBJ1-6; D gene uncertain. This CDR3 spans 13 amino acids. Germline V gene data show CDR1 as SEHNR and CDR2 as FQNEAQ (reference sequence). Trimming took off 1 base at V and 8 bases at J, with 6 bases between the two ends. The DNA for the CDR3 is TGTGCCAGCAGCTTAGGTCCCGATTCACCCCTCCACTTT. Amino acids: CASSLGPDSPLHF.

CDR3 sequence (DNA): TGTGCCAGCAGCTCGCCGGCAACTCCCGAGGAGGACATTCAGTACTTC. As protein: CASSSPATPEEDIQYF. J is TRBJ2-4 and V is TRBV7-9, with a possible D match to TRBD2 (5 bases). Germline values: CDR1 SEHNR, CDR2 FQNEAQ (reference sequence). V lost 4 bases, J lost 8 bases, and 21 bases lay in between. The CDR3 contains 16 residues.

The V call is TRBV4-1, the J call TRBJ1-5, with 9 nucleotides matching TRBD1. J lost 2 bases, V lost 5 bases, and 22 bases had no gene match. This CDR3 contains 21 residues. Germline V CDR1 and CDR2: MGHRA, YSYEKL. CDR3 coding DNA: TGCGCCAGCAGCGCTACCTCCCTTCATTCAACAGGGGGCAAGGGCAATCAGCCCCAGCATTTT. As protein: CASSATSLHSTGGKGNQPQHF.

V and J are TRBV30 and TRBJ1-2; a weak D match, TRBD1 (5 bases). This CDR3 has 13 amino acids. Germline values: CDR1 GTSNPN, CDR2 SVGIG (reference sequence). Trimming cost V 0 bases and J 7 bases, with 12 bases left between them. The CDR3 DNA sequence: TGTGCCTGGAGTGTATCGGGGACTGGTGGCTACACCTTC. Amino acid sequence: CAWSVSGTGGYTF. Full variable domain (missing parts from reference TRBV30 and TRBJ1-2): SQTIHQWPATLVQPVGSPLSLECTVEGTSNPNLYWYRQAAGRGLQLLFYSVGIGQISSEVPQNLSASRPQDRQFILSSKKLLLSDSGFYLCAWSVSGTGGYTFGSGTRLTVV.

The V call is TRBV28, the J call TRBJ1-5; D is possibly TRBD1 (5 bases). Trimming stripped 6 bases from V and 4 bases from J, with 16 bases between. The CDR3 spans 15 residues. Germline V lookup: CDR1 MDHEN, CDR2 SYDVKM. The CDR3 sequence is CASSVQGSHNQPQHF. CDR3 bases: TGTGCCAGCAGCGTTCAGGGATCTCATAATCAGCCCCAGCATTTT. The full variable domain, rest sourced from reference TRBV28 and TRBJ1-5, is DVKVTQSSRYLVKRTGEKVFLECVQDMDHENMFWYRQDPGLGLRLIYFSYDVKMKEKGDIPEGYSVSREKKERFSLILESASTNQTSMYLCASSVQGSHNQPQHFGDGTRLSIL.

The gene calls are TRBV6-5 and TRBJ2-1, with 8 bases aligning to TRBD1. The V and J ends lost 6 bases and 10 bases, in that order; junction bases with no gene match: 5. The CDR3 extends over 12 amino acids. In germline, CDR1 is MNHEY, CDR2 SVGAGI. The CDR3 nucleotides are TGTGCCAGCAGGGACAGGGTTGCGGAGCAGTTCTTC. Translating it yields CASRDRVAEQFF.